A selection of T cell receptor beta chains follows, all from one sample in a study of neurological immune-mediated disorders. MiXCR, run by TCRdb on the 5' RACE reads, gives a single entry per CDR3 protein. This table has around 70,000 distinct CDR3 sequences, 5.2% appearing once. The sample taken for sequencing was PBMCs. Receptors were obtained from a woman in her 30s with multiple sclerosis. CDR3s include the opening cysteine and the closing phenylalanine or tryptophan. The order of the fields is CDR3 protein, CDR3 length, V gene.

CASSVAPGQGAEAFF | 15 | TRBV9
CASSLMRLGADTQYF | 15 | TRBV11-1
CASSQVFLYTDTQYF | 15 | TRBV5-5
CASSFPGGSYNEQFF | 15 | TRBV5-6
CASSRDQNNQPQNF | 14 | TRBV2
CASSSGLAGTDTQYF | 15 | TRBV7-2
CASSLVGGNTEAFF | 14 | TRBV5-5
CATSTEYGEYNEQFF | 15 | TRBV15
CSARKTGPNTEAFF | 14 | TRBV20-1
CAITGNYLYGYTF | 13 | TRBV6-6
CASSEGTEAFF | 11 | TRBV2
CASDAEGTGYEQYF | 14 | TRBV5-1
CASSLAENQPQHF | 13 | TRBV7-6
CASSLQGPSTDTQYF | 15 | TRBV5-1
CASSEDRGNTEAFF | 14 | TRBV13
CASSMGPNYGYTF | 13 | TRBV19
CASSLGAGGGLGERYF | 16 | TRBV7-2
CASSLERRTDTQYF | 14 | TRBV5-1
CASSSYYQQFF | 11 | TRBV12-3/TRBV12-4
CASSLVSDTEAFF | 13 | TRBV5-1
CSARVIAGGLDNEQFF | 16 | TRBV20-1
CSASPTGGFTDTQYF | 15 | TRBV20-1
CASSLGGGGANEQFF | 15 | TRBV5-6
CASSLGGDYEQYF | 13 | TRBV7-6
CASSPGGDSSYEQYF | 15 | TRBV5-1
CASGPNPYEQYF | 12 | TRBV6-5
CASSLAPGGLGETQYF | 16 | TRBV7-8
CASSQDLDLLTSVYNEQFF | 19 | TRBV4-2
CASNLSERLVYSNQPQHF | 18 | TRBV5-1
CASSLVYNEQFF | 12 | TRBV5-1
CASNAGAGELFF | 12 | TRBV28
CASSLGTGGAGQPQHF | 16 | TRBV5-5
CASSYSSGGFEQYF | 14 | TRBV6-5
CASSPPGTGELFF | 13 | TRBV6-5
CASTAQEGTHAVF | 13 | TRBV11-2
CASSLAWGMNTEAFF | 15 | TRBV7-2
CASSSGLRQDTQYF | 14 | TRBV12-3/TRBV12-4
CASSPLRGGELFF | 13 | TRBV3-1
CASSYQGYEQYF | 12 | TRBV4-1
CSVSSTWVPYEQYF | 14 | TRBV29-1
CASSSTLAGGTDTQYF | 16 | TRBV7-3
CASRGLRDTEAFF | 13 | TRBV12-3/TRBV12-4
CATSREYGGDKSTDTQYF | 18 | TRBV15
CASSRLGRALHF | 12 | TRBV27
CSATVIRGASTDTQYF | 16 | TRBV20-1
CASSLSFSSRRNQPQHF | 17 | TRBV6-5